Following are 25 T cell receptor beta chains from one sample sequenced in a study of regulatory T cells in long-lasting Graves disease. Time point denoted: newly diagnosed GD, antithyroid drugs for less than 3 months. PBMC-extracted RNA yielded the TCR library. HTBI primers from iRepertoire and Arm-PCR of CDR3 regions yielded the TCR beta libraries. One entry per CDR3 protein results from TCRdb running MiXCR on the multiplex PCR reads. The data contain over 450,000 distinct CDR3 sequences, around 11% of them seen just once; the ten biggest clones take up 8.9%. The same data also contributed to another study, on T cells in Graves' hyperthyroidism and ophthalmopathy.

The sequencing here drew on peripheral blood mononuclear cells (PBMCs), taken at new diagnosis, from a patient treated with antithyroid drugs. The receptor set was obtained from a woman in her thirties with Graves disease.

This clonotype was found many times. The rearrangement joins TRBV6-1 to TRBJ2-5; D tentatively fits TRBD1 or TRBD2 (6 bases each). This CDR3 region has 13 residues. V gave up 5 bases and J gave up 9 bases, with 16 bases separating them. In germline, CDR1 is MNHNS, CDR2 SASEGT. CDR3 region: CASSTDPGGPQYF. For the CDR3, the DNA is TGTGCCAGCAGTACTGACCCTGGGGGGCCCCAGTACTTC.

This clonotype was observed a few times. V and J are TRBV4-2 and TRBJ1-1; 9 bases match TRBD1. CDR1 LGHNA and CDR2 YNFKEQ come from the germline V gene. With V trimmed by 4 bases and J by 3 bases, 3 bases remained unmatched. This CDR3 has 14 amino acids. CDR3 region: CASSRDRVDTEAFF. DNA of the CDR3: TGTGCCAGCAGCCGGGACAGGGTGGACACTGAAGCTTTCTTT.

This clonotype has a single count. The rearrangement links TRBV6-1 to TRBJ2-2; no clear D gene. V was trimmed by 10 bases and J by 2 bases, leaving 14 bases between them. This CDR3 has 14 residues. Germline-derived CDR1 and CDR2 are MNHNS and SASEGT. For the CDR3, the DNA is TGTGCCACCATCCACAGATATAACACCGGGGAGCTGTTTTTT. Its protein is CATIHRYNTGELFF.

In this sample, this clonotype turned up many times. V and J are TRBV12-3 or TRBV12-4 and TRBJ2-7; D possibly corresponds to TRBD2 (5 bases). The CDR3 runs 14 residues. The V end lost 6 bases, the J end lost 0 bases, and 12 bases lay between the germline ends. The CDR3 bases are TGTGCCAGCAGCCCAACTGGGAGCTCCTACGAGCAGTACTTC. This encodes CASSPTGSSYEQYF.

This clonotype showed up many times. The chain joins TRBV28 to TRBJ1-4; D possibly corresponds to TRBD1 (5 bases). Between the trimmed V and J ends, which lost 11 bases and 8 bases, there was a span of 18 bases. CDR1 is MDHEN and CDR2 is SYDVKM in the germline V gene. The CDR3 is 13 amino acids. The CDR3 spells CAGGRPGTEKLFF. In DNA, the CDR3 is TGTGCCGGGGGTCGACCCGGGACCGAAAAACTGTTTTTT. Full variable domain (rest looked up from reference TRBV28 and TRBJ1-4): DVKVTQSSRYLVKRTGEKVFLECVQDMDHENMFWYRQDPGLGLRLIYFSYDVKMKEKGDIPEGYSVSREKKERFSLILESASTNQTSMYLCAGGRPGTEKLFFGSGTQLSVL.

This clonotype was observed many times. J is TRBJ2-1 and V is TRBV11-3; TRBD2 might be the D (5 bases). The V gene's germline CDR1 is SGHNT and CDR2 YENEEA. The CDR3 totals 18 residues. V gave up 0 bases and J gave up 0 bases, with 15 bases separating them. The CDR3 DNA reads TGTGCCAGCAGCTTAGAAGCGGAAATGCTCTTCTCCTACAATGAGCAGTTCTTC. Translation gives CASSLEAEMLFSYNEQFF.

The rearrangement joins TRBV10-3 to TRBJ1-1; D not resolved. CDR3 size: 15 residues. The V end lost 0 bases, the J end lost 3 bases, and 11 bases lay between the germline ends. Germline CDR1 reads ENHRY; CDR2 reads SYGVKD. CDR3 nucleotides: TGTGCCATCAGTGAGTCGACTCTGGGTGACACTGAAGCTTTCTTT. Translating gives CAISESTLGDTEAFF.

This clonotype came up a few times. V and J are TRBV10-3 and TRBJ1-5; D unresolved. Germline CDR1 is ENHRY and CDR2 is SYGVKD. CDR3 size: 13 residues. V lost 3 bases and J 6 bases, leaving 9 bases between the germline ends. CDR3 amino acids: CAISDSPSQPQHF. For the CDR3, the DNA is TGTGCCATCAGTGACTCACCAAGTCAGCCCCAGCATTTT.

As for this clonotype: This may come from a read error, since a much larger clone is one base off. The genes are TRBV2 and TRBJ1-2, with TRBD1 as a possible D gene (5 bases). V gave up 6 bases and J gave up 4 bases, with 12 bases separating them. CDR1 and CDR2 from the germline V gene are SNHLY and FYNNEI. The CDR3 is 13 amino acids. In nucleotides, the CDR3 is TGTGCCAGCAGCTCGGGGGGGTCCTATGGCTACACCTTC. It encodes CASSSGGSYGYTF.

This clonotype was observed at least ten times. This chain uses TRBV5-1 with TRBJ2-2, with a possible D match to TRBD1 (5 bases). V was trimmed by 2 bases and J by 4 bases, leaving 6 bases between them. This CDR3 is built from 13 residues. Germline V lookup: CDR1 SGHRS, CDR2 YFSETQ. CDR3 coding DNA: TGCGCCAGCAGCTTTGGGGCCACCGGGGAGCTGTTTTTT. Its protein product is CASSFGATGELFF.

This clonotype was observed many times. This chain joins TRBV3-1 and TRBJ2-5; 9 positions match TRBD2. J gave up 5 bases and V 6 bases, and 7 bases lay outside the gene matches. This CDR3 has 14 amino acids. CDR1 is LGHDT, CDR2 YNNKEL, per germline (reference sequence). The CDR3 DNA follows: TGTGCCAGCAGGCTTAGCGGGAGCAAGGAGACCCAGTACTTC. It translates to CASRLSGSKETQYF.

This clonotype was counted at least ten times. The V call is TRBV7-2, the J call TRBJ1-2, with D unclear. Germline V gene sequence: CDR1 SGHTA, CDR2 FQGNSA. Trimming cost V 5 bases and J 1 base, with 17 bases left between them. The CDR3 runs to 16 residues. The CDR3 loop reads CASSLIGGVRNYGYTF. The DNA of the CDR3 is TGTGCCAGCAGCCTAATAGGTGGCGTCCGTAACTATGGCTACACCTTC.

This clonotype was seen many times. The gene calls are TRBV12-3 or TRBV12-4 and TRBJ2-3; D might be TRBD1 (6 bases). The CDR3 has 15 amino acids. Trimming shortened V by 2 bases and J by 5 bases, and 14 bases separated the two germline ends. The CDR3, as DNA: TGTGCCAGCAGTTTAAGGGCCGCAGGGGAAGATACGCAGTATTTT. It codes for CASSLRAAGEDTQYF.

This clonotype was recorded at least ten times. This CDR3 reads CASSSSQRDSYNEQFF. The CDR3, as DNA: TGTGCCAGCAGTTCCTCCCAGCGGGACTCCTACAATGAGCAGTTCTTC. The gene calls are TRBV27 and TRBJ2-1; TRBD2 matches at 7 bases. This CDR3 comprises 16 residues. CDR1 is MNHEY, CDR2 SMNVEV, per germline (reference sequence). V shed 4 bases, J shed 0 bases, and the junction held 6 bases outside the gene matches.

The gene calls are TRBV7-9 and TRBJ2-3; 15 bases align to TRBD2. Per germline, CDR1 SEHNR and CDR2 FQNEAQ (reference sequence). The CDR3 is 18 amino acids. Germline trimming cut 3 bases from V and 1 base from J; bases unmatched to any gene: 5. The CDR3 sequence: CASSLGLAGGRGTDTQYF. The CDR3 bases are TGTGCCAGCAGCTTGGGACTAGCGGGAGGTAGGGGCACAGATACGCAGTATTTT.

The sample holds many counts of this clonotype. The rearrangement uses TRBV12-3 or TRBV12-4 and TRBJ1-3; D is ambiguous. The CDR3 sequence is 14 residues long. Trimming removed 5 bases at V and 2 bases at J, with 10 bases between. The CDR3 DNA reads TGTGCCAGCAGTCGGCTTTACCCTGGAAACACCATATATTTT. Its protein is CASSRLYPGNTIYF.

The chain recombines TRBV4-1 with TRBJ2-5; 7 bases map to TRBD2. The CDR3 loop spans 16 amino acids. The V and J ends lost 1 base and 4 bases, in that order; junction bases with no gene match: 9. From germline, CDR1 is MGHRA and CDR2 YSYEKL. This chain's CDR3 is CASSQGVGGTGETQYF. As DNA, the CDR3 is TGCGCCAGCAGCCAAGGGGTCGGGGGGACGGGAGAGACCCAGTACTTC.

The table lists this clonotype with many counts. The V and J genes are TRBV7-2 and TRBJ2-5; D is possibly TRBD2 (6 bases). The V end was cut by 5 bases, the J end by 5 bases, with 18 bases between. Germline CDR1 SGHTA, CDR2 FQGNSA. CDR3 size: 15 residues. The CDR3 DNA reads as TGTGCCAGCAGCGCCCAGACTAGTTACACGGAGACCCAGTACTTC. Its translation is CASSAQTSYTETQYF.

This clonotype has at least ten counts. The V and J genes are TRBV2 and TRBJ2-7; 7 bases align to TRBD2. The germline V gene has CDR1 SNHLY and CDR2 FYNNEI. This CDR3 is built from 14 residues. V shed 6 bases, J shed 0 bases, and the junction held 5 bases outside the gene matches. In nucleotides, the CDR3 is TGTGCCAGCAGGGGGGGAGGGCCCTCCTACGAGCAGTACTTC. It translates to CASRGGGPSYEQYF.

With regard to this clonotype: Possible read error: a much larger clone is one base away. V and J are TRBV2 and TRBJ2-3, with 8 bases fitting TRBD2. The CDR3 is 13 residues long. V dropped 6 bases and J dropped 5; count of bases not matched to a gene: 4. Germline CDR1 reads SNHLY; CDR2 reads FYNNEI. As DNA, the CDR3 is TGTGCCAGCAGGGAGACTAGCGTAGATACGCAGTATTTT. It codes for CASRETSVDTQYF. The full variable domain, in which reference TRBV2 and TRBJ2-3 provide the parts outside the CDR3, is EPEVTQTPSHQVTQMGQEVILRCVPISNHLYFYWYRQILGQKVEFLVSFYNNEISEKSEIFDDQFSVERPDGSNFTLKIRSTKLEDSAMYFCASRETSVDTQYFGPGTRLTVL.

The chain recombines TRBV12-3 or TRBV12-4 with TRBJ1-5; 7 nucleotides line up with TRBD1. V lost 6 bases and J lost 6; bases outside the gene matches: 14. This CDR3 region has 16 residues. The CDR3 loop reads CASSRTTGEEGQPQHF. Written as DNA, the CDR3 is TGTGCCAGCAGCCGTACCACAGGGGAGGAGGGTCAGCCCCAGCATTTT.

This clonotype was observed a few times. This chain links TRBV25-1 with TRBJ1-1; no clear D gene. Germline CDR1 and CDR2: MGHDK and SYGVNS. The CDR3 loop spans 14 amino acids. Trimming removed 5 bases from V and 1 base from J, with 11 bases in between. CDR3 amino acids: CASSPNTWNTEAFF. The CDR3 coding sequence is TGTGCCAGCAGTCCTAATACCTGGAACACTGAAGCTTTCTTT.

There are many counts of this clonotype. V usage is TRBV12-3 or TRBV12-4 and J usage is TRBJ2-5; D possibly corresponds to TRBD1 (5 bases). The CDR3 is made up of 13 amino acids. Trimming took 3 bases from V and 5 from J, leaving 10 bases between them. The CDR3 sequence is CASSFRVWETQYF. Here the CDR3 DNA reads TGTGCCAGCAGTTTCAGGGTCTGGGAGACCCAGTACTTC.

This clonotype was seen at least ten times. The CDR3 here is CASSPPSGITYNEQFF. The CDR3 coding sequence is TGTGCCAGCTCACCACCATCAGGTATAACCTACAATGAGCAGTTCTTC. This chain links TRBV18 with TRBJ2-1; unclear D gene. Per the germline V gene, CDR1 is KGHSH and CDR2 is LQKENI. The CDR3 loop spans 16 amino acids. With 0 bases removed from V and 2 bases from J, the gap between germline ends came to 11 bases. Full variable domain (outside the CDR3, taken from reference TRBV18 and TRBJ2-1): NAGVMQNPRHLVRRRGQEARLRCSPMKGHSHVYWYRQLPEEGLKFMVYLQKENIIDESGMPKERFSAEFPKEGPSILRIQQVVRGDSAAYFCASSPPSGITYNEQFFGPGTRLTVL.

At least ten counts were recorded for this clonotype. The rearrangement uses TRBV2 and TRBJ2-4; D uncertain. Germline V gene sequence: CDR1 SNHLY, CDR2 FYNNEI. Trimming removed 7 bases from V and 0 bases from J, with 16 bases in between. The CDR3 extends over 16 amino acids. The CDR3 DNA reads TGTGCCAGCATTATCCGATCACATCTAGCCAAAAACATTCAGTACTTC. Encoded protein: CASIIRSHLAKNIQYF.